This TCR beta chain is from a study of early T cells in non-severe SARS-CoV-2 infection. This clonotype was counted at least ten times. The CDR3 spans 13 residues. V lost 7 bases and J lost 7, with 14 bases in between. Germline CDR1 is MNHEY and CDR2 is SVGAGI. TCRdb analysed the 5' RACE reads with MiXCR anew, one entry per CDR3 protein. The sample contains tens of thousands of distinct CDR3 sequences, approximately 5.6% of which appear only once. This sequence was found in an adult who was a healthcare worker with PCR-confirmed SARS-CoV-2 infection or an uninfected control (not recorded which). The chain joins TRBV6-5 to TRBJ2-1; D is possibly TRBD1 or TRBD2 (5 bases each). Sequencing was performed on whole blood. CDR3 bases: TGTGCCAGCAACCCGGGGCCGGGGAATGAGCAGTTCTTC. This gives the protein CASNPGPGNEQFF.